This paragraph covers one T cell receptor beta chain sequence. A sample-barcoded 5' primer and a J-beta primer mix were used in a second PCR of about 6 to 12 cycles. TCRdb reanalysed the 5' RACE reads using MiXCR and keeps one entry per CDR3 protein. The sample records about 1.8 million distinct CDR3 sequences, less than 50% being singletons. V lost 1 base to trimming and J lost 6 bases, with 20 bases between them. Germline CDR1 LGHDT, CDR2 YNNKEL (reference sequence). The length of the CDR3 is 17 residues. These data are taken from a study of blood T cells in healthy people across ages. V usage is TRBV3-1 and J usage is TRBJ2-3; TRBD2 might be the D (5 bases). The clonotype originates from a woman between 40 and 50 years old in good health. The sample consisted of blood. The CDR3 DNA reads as TGTGCCAGCAGCCAAGCTATGGACGGGGAGACTCCGGATACGCAGTATTTT. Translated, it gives CASSQAMDGETPDTQYF.